The subject of this entry is one T cell receptor beta chain. TCRdb ran MiXCR on the reads and lists one entry per CDR3 protein. The sample lists roughly 230,000 distinct CDR3 sequences, about 17% occurring once. The CDR3 runs to 15 residues. Germline CDR1 reads SGHTA; CDR2 reads FQGNSA. Trimming cost V 2 bases and J 5 bases, with 15 bases left between them. This sample is drawn from a study of T cell repertoires in cytomegalovirus infection. The sequenced sample consisted of CD8+ T cells from PBMCs. This rearrangement joins TRBV7-2 to TRBJ1-2; D gene unclear. This receptor was obtained from a human donor in good health (CMV status not recorded). Some clones in this sample may be carry-over from other donors' samples. The CDR3: CASSLSRQVNYGYTF. Here the CDR3 DNA reads TGTGCCAGCAGCTTATCCAGGCAGGTGAATTATGGCTACACCTTC. The variable domain in full, completed from reference TRBV7-2 and TRBJ1-2, reads GAGVSQSPSNKVTEKGKDVELRCDPISGHTALYWYRQSLGQGLEFLIYFQGNSAPDKSGLPSDRFSAERTGGSVSTLTIQRTQQEDSAVYLCASSLSRQVNYGYTFGSGTRLTVV.